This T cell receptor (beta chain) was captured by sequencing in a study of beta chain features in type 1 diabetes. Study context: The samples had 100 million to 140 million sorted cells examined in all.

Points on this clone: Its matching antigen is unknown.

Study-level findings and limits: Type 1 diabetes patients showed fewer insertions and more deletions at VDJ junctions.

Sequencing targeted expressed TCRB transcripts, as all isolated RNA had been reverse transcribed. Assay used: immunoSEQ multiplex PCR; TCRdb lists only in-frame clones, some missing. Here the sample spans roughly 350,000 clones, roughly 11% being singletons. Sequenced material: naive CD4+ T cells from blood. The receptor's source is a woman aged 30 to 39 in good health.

The DNA for the CDR3 is TGTGCCAGCAGCGGGACAGGGATCAATCAGCCCCAGCATTTT. It specifies CASSGTGINQPQHF. The J gene is TRBJ1-5, the V gene TRBV9, with 8 bases that match TRBD1. V dropped 3 bases and J dropped 3; count of bases not matched to a gene: 2. Looked up from germline, CDR1 is SGDLS and CDR2 is YYNGEE. CDR3 length: 14 amino acids. Full variable domain (rest looked up from reference TRBV9 and TRBJ1-5): DSGVTQTPKHLITATGQRVTLRCSPRSGDLSVYWYQQSLDQGLQFLIQYYNGEERAKGNILERFSAQQFPDLHSELNLSSLELGDSALYFCASSGTGINQPQHFGDGTRLSIL.